The 18 T cell receptor beta chains in this list originate from one sample, sequenced in a study of blood T cell repertoires in COVID-19. Measured with immunoSEQ multiplex PCR; TCRdb has only the in-frame clones, and not every one. The sample contains 130,000 or so clones, almost 80% of which appear only once. Sequences were obtained from peripheral blood. The receptor source for this set is a human donor in a cohort sampled during active COVID-19.

J is TRBJ2-2 and V is TRBV7-8; tentatively, D is TRBD2 (5 bases). The CDR3 totals 16 residues. V lost 5 bases and J lost 1, with 14 bases in between. Germline V gene lookup returns CDR1 SGHVS and CDR2 FQNEAQ. CDR3 coding DNA: TGTGCCAGCAGCCCCACTTCGGCGGGGAACACCGGGGAGCTGTTTTTT. Translating it yields CASSPTSAGNTGELFF.

The chain joins TRBV2 to TRBJ1-1; TRBD1 matches at 8 bases. V lost 2 bases and J lost 7; bases outside the gene matches: 9. Germline V gene lookup returns CDR1 SNHLY and CDR2 FYNNEI. There are 15 residues in the CDR3. Written as DNA, the CDR3 is TGTGCCAGCAGTGAACTCGAGCCTGGGACAGGTGAAGCTTTCTTT. The encoded protein is CASSELEPGTGEAFF.

The V call is TRBV7-2, the J call TRBJ2-5; TRBD2 matches at 7 bases. This CDR3 is 18 amino acids long. Trimming cost V 3 bases and J 2 bases; bases outside gene matches: 15. The V gene's germline CDR1 is SGHTA and CDR2 FQGNSA. DNA of the CDR3: TGTGCCAGCAGCTTTCCTGGATCATGGGGGGGAAATCAAGAGACCCAGTACTTC. Its translation is CASSFPGSWGGNQETQYF.

J is TRBJ1-2 and V is TRBV2; D might be TRBD1 (6 bases). Germline V gives CDR1 SNHLY, CDR2 FYNNEI. The CDR3 is 14 amino acids. V was cut by 2 bases and J by 7 bases, with 14 bases left in between. The CDR3 spells CASSELAGGGGYTF. The CDR3 nucleotides read TGTGCCAGCAGTGAATTAGCGGGGGGCGGTGGCTACACCTTC. The variable domain in full, completed from reference TRBV2 and TRBJ1-2, reads EPEVTQTPSHQVTQMGQEVILRCVPISNHLYFYWYRQILGQKVEFLVSFYNNEISEKSEIFDDQFSVERPDGSNFTLKIRSTKLEDSAMYFCASSELAGGGGYTFGSGTRLTVV.

V is TRBV9 and J is TRBJ2-1; a weak D match, TRBD2 (5 bases). Germline V gene data show CDR1 as SGDLS and CDR2 as YYNGEE. There are 15 residues in the CDR3. V dropped 2 bases and J dropped 2 bases, with 11 bases sitting between them. CDR3 nucleotides: TGTGCCAGCAGCGTGGATAGCGCAACCTACAATGAGCAGTTCTTC. It specifies CASSVDSATYNEQFF.

The chain links TRBV6-2 or TRBV6-3 to TRBJ2-2, with 11 bases matching TRBD1. V lost 5 bases to trimming and J lost 5 bases; unmatched junction nucleotides: 13. The CDR3 loop spans 18 amino acids. The V gene's germline CDR1 is MNHEY and CDR2 SVGEGT. The CDR3 region has the DNA TGTGCCAGCAGTCTTCCGCCCGGGACAGGGGGGAGAACCGGGGAGCTGTTTTTT. This sequence encodes CASSLPPGTGGRTGELFF.

This clone has just one count. The chain combines TRBV7-2 with TRBJ2-3, with a tentative D call TRBD2 (6 bases). CDR1 is SGHTA, CDR2 FQGNSA, per germline. The CDR3 consists of 17 residues. Trimming removed 5 bases at V and 4 bases at J, with 22 bases between. DNA for the CDR3: TGTGCCAGCAGCCAACGTTCGGCCTCATGGAGGGCAGATACGCAGTATTTT. Protein: CASSQRSASWRADTQYF.

The chain carries TRBV6-5 and TRBJ2-1; 7 bases are shared with TRBD2. Germline trimming cut 2 bases from V and 4 bases from J; bases unmatched to any gene: 5. The CDR3 runs 15 residues. Germline assignment: CDR1 MNHEY and CDR2 SVGAGI. The CDR3 DNA sequence: TGTGCCAGCAGTTACGCCCTGGGGGGGTACAATGAGCAGTTCTTC. Translating gives CASSYALGGYNEQFF.

The chain recombines TRBV2 with TRBJ2-5; maybe TRBD2 (6 bases). CDR1 SNHLY and CDR2 FYNNEI come from the germline V gene. Trimming cost V 7 bases and J 5 bases, with 17 bases left between them. The CDR3 runs to 14 residues. CDR3 residues: CASMGGLSGETQYF. In DNA, the CDR3 is TGTGCCAGCATGGGCGGCCTGAGCGGGGAGACCCAGTACTTC.

This clone was seen only a few times. The chain has TRBV7-2 and TRBJ1-2, with D perhaps matching TRBD1 (6 bases). V shed 1 base and J shed 7 bases, with 10 bases lying between them. Germline CDR1 and CDR2: SGHTA and FQGNSA. The length of the CDR3 is 13 residues. The CDR3 bases are TGTGCCAGCAGCTTAGGGACAGTTAGTGGCTACACCTTC. Protein product: CASSLGTVSGYTF.

The V call is TRBV6-5, the J call TRBJ1-5; D might be TRBD1 (5 bases). V lost 8 bases, J lost 7 bases, and 15 bases lay in between. The V gene's germline CDR1 is MNHEY and CDR2 SVGAGI. This CDR3 spans 13 amino acids. DNA for the CDR3: TGTGCCAGCTGGAGGGGCCGGGAGCAGCCCCAGCATTTT. Translation gives CASWRGREQPQHF.

The chain links TRBV12-3 or TRBV12-4 to TRBJ1-3; D not resolved. V lost 3 bases to trimming and J lost 8 bases, with 11 bases between them. There are 13 residues in the CDR3. The CDR3 DNA is TGTGCCAGCAGTTTTTTGGAGTCGGACACCATATATTTT. Translating gives CASSFLESDTIYF.

This clone was counted many times. J is TRBJ1-6 and V is TRBV30; TRBD1 might be the D (6 bases). Trimming removed 4 bases at V and 2 bases at J, with 12 bases between. Germline loops: CDR1 GTSNPN, CDR2 SVGIG (reference sequence). The CDR3 consists of 15 residues. The CDR3 is CAWKQGPTYNSPLHF. CDR3 sequence (DNA): TGTGCCTGGAAGCAGGGGCCGACCTATAATTCACCCCTCCACTTT.

This chain joins TRBV5-8 and TRBJ2-3; 7 bases line up with TRBD2. The CDR3 sequence is 15 residues long. Trimming took 1 base from V and 0 from J; bases not matched to a gene: 2. Germline CDR1 SGHTS, CDR2 YDEGEE. CDR3 loop: CASSLRGLSTDTQYF. The CDR3 DNA sequence: TGTGCCAGCAGCTTGAGGGGACTAAGCACAGATACGCAGTATTTT.

This clone has more than one count but fewer than ten. The chain links TRBV11-2 to TRBJ2-3, with D possibly matching TRBD2 (5 bases). The CDR3 length is 16 residues. The germline gives CDR1 SGHAT, CDR2 FQNNGV. The V end lost 1 base, the J end lost 4 bases, and 15 bases lay between the germline ends. CDR3: CASSLGGWGDSDTQYF. DNA of the CDR3: TGTGCCAGCAGCTTAGGAGGTTGGGGAGACTCAGATACGCAGTATTTT. Together with reference TRBV11-2 and TRBJ2-3, the CDR3 gives the full variable domain: EAGVAQSPRYKIIEKRQSVAFWCNPISGHATLYWYQQILGQGPKLLIQFQNNGVVDDSQLPKDRFSAERLKGVDSTLKIQPAKLEDSAVYLCASSLGGWGDSDTQYFGPGTRLTVL.

The chain combines TRBV27 with TRBJ2-7; 7 positions match TRBD2. J gave up 5 bases and V 7 bases, and 11 bases lay outside the gene matches. This CDR3 comprises 14 residues. From germline, CDR1 is MNHEY and CDR2 SMNVEV (reference sequence). The CDR3 nucleotides read TGTGCCAGCACCCCGGGGGGTGTGTTGAACGAGCAGTACTTC. Translated, it gives CASTPGGVLNEQYF.

This rearrangement joins TRBV29-1 to TRBJ2-1; 12 nucleotides line up with TRBD1. V was clipped by 6 bases and J by 8 bases; unmatched bases: 14. The CDR3 covers 16 residues. Per the germline V gene, CDR1 is SQVTM and CDR2 is ANQGSEA. As DNA, the CDR3 is TGCAGCGTCGCCAGGACCCGGGACAGGGGGCTGGATGAGCAGTTCTTC. Its translation is CSVARTRDRGLDEQFF.

This clone appeared once. V gene TRBV5-4 combines with J gene TRBJ1-4, with D possibly TRBD1 on 5 matching bases. This CDR3 has 16 amino acids. Trimming stripped 4 bases from V and 7 bases from J, with 20 bases between. In germline, CDR1 is SGHNT, CDR2 YYREEE (reference sequence). The CDR3 region has the DNA TGTGCCAGCAGCCCTGGTAGAGGGGCGGGAGCTGAAAAACTGTTTTTT. It is translated as CASSPGRGAGAEKLFF.